Included here is one T cell receptor beta chain sequence, with context. Measured with immunoSEQ multiplex PCR; TCRdb has only the in-frame clones, and not every one. The sample lists tens of thousands of clones, roughly 96% seen once, with approximately 2.5% in the top ten. V lost 3 bases, J lost 5 bases, and 7 bases lay in between. Germline CDR1 SGDLS, CDR2 YYNGEE. This CDR3 has 12 residues. The data stem from a study of cytomegalovirus exposure and HLA in healthy donors. Sequenced material: PBMCs. The origin of this receptor is a man aged 18 to 35 in good health and CMV-seronegative. The rearrangement joins TRBV9 to TRBJ2-3, with D possibly TRBD1 on 5 matching bases. The CDR3 sequence: CASSAQGDTQYF. The CDR3 bases are TGTGCCAGCAGCGCCCAGGGAGATACGCAGTATTTT.